This is a list of T cell receptor beta chains from one sample in a study of cytomegalovirus exposure and HLA in healthy donors. The data were produced by immunoSEQ multiplex PCR, yet TCRdb's version contains in-frame clones alone and is incomplete. The profile shows under 100,000 clones, 10% of them singletons. Sequencing was done on a sample of PBMCs. The receptor set was obtained from a man aged 60 to 75 in good health and CMV-seropositive. CDR3s include the opening cysteine and the closing phenylalanine or tryptophan. Fields, in order: CDR3 length, V gene, clone size, J gene, D gene, CDR3 DNA, CDR3 protein. The D gene is left open where the match is weak. Some rows mark clone size as missing; the rest say once, few, many or name a class of expanded clone.

>18|TRBV5-1|few|TRBJ2-2|TRBD2
TGCGCCAGCAGCTTGGCCGGGAGTCTAGCGGGGGGAACCGGGGAGCTGTTTTTT
CASSLAGSLAGGTGELFF
>16|TRBV5-4|few|TRBJ2-1|TRBD2
TGTGCCAGCAGCTTGTTAGGGCGGGAGTTAGACAATGAGCAGTTCTTC
CASSLLGRELDNEQFF
>17|TRBV28|-|TRBJ2-2|TRBD1
TGTGCCAGCAGTTTTCCCGCGGGACAGGGAAACACCGGGGAGCTGTTTTTT
CASSFPAGQGNTGELFF
>16|TRBV10-1|few|TRBJ1-3|-
TGCGCCAGCAGTGAGTCGGGAAACCCGGGAGGAAACACCATATATTTT
CASSESGNPGGNTIYF
>16|TRBV18|-|TRBJ2-5|-
TGTGCCAGCTCACCACCGAACGGAGGAGGGGAAGAGACCCAGTACTTC
CASSPPNGGGEETQYF
>15|TRBV7-9|few|TRBJ2-7|TRBD2
TGTGCCAGCAGCTTAGCGGCAGCGGGAGGTTACGAGCAGTACTTC
CASSLAAAGGYEQYF
>16|TRBV10-3|-|TRBJ1-2|TRBD1
TGTGCCATCAGTGTCGGGGACAGGGCTGGGGGCTATGGCTACACCTTC
CAISVGDRAGGYGYTF
>17|TRBV9|-|TRBJ2-2|-
TGTGCCAGCAGCGTAGGGCCCACCTCTCAGGGCACCGGGGAGCTGTTTTTT
CASSVGPTSQGTGELFF
>11|TRBV20-1|-|TRBJ2-3|-
TGCAGTGCTACCTTGGAGGATACGCAGTATTTT
CSATLEDTQYF
>15|TRBV4-1|-|TRBJ2-2|TRBD2
TGCGCCAGCAGCTCGGGACTAGCGGGCATCGGGGAGCTGTTTTTT
CASSSGLAGIGELFF